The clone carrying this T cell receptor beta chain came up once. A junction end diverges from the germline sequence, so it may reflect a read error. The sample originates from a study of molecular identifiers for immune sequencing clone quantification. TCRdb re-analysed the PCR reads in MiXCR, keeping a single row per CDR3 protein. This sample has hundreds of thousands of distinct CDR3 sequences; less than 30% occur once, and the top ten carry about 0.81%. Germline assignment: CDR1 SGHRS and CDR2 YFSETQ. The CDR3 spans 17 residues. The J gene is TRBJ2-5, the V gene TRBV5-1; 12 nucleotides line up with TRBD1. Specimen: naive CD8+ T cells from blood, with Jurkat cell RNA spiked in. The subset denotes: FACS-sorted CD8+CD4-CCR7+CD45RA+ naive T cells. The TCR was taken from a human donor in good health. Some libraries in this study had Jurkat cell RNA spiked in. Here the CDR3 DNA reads TGCGCCAGCAGCTTACGTCCGGGACAGGGGGCGCGAGAGCCCCAGTACTTC. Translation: CASSLRPGQGAREPQYF.